This T cell receptor beta chain was retrieved from a study of patients and donors after allogeneic stem cell transplantation. TCRdb ran MiXCR on the RT-PCR reads and lists one entry per CDR3 protein. The sample includes roughly 940,000 distinct CDR3 sequences, more than 15% of them seen just once. Between the trimmed V and J ends, which lost 2 bases and 7 bases, there was a span of 14 bases. The CDR3 covers 13 residues. Per the germline V gene, CDR1 is DFQATT and CDR2 is SNEGSKA (reference sequence). Sequences were obtained from blood, either unsorted or a sorted T cell fraction (not recorded which). The clonotype was recovered from a human donor who was either an allogeneic HSCT recipient or a stem cell or donor lymphocyte infusion donor (not recorded which). It is not recorded whose cells these are; they may come from a transplant donor. The chain links TRBV20-1 to TRBJ1-1; D remains ambiguous. The DNA of the CDR3 is TGCAGTGCTAGAACGACCGATCGGTTTGAAGCTTTCTTT. Its protein product is CSARTTDRFEAFF.